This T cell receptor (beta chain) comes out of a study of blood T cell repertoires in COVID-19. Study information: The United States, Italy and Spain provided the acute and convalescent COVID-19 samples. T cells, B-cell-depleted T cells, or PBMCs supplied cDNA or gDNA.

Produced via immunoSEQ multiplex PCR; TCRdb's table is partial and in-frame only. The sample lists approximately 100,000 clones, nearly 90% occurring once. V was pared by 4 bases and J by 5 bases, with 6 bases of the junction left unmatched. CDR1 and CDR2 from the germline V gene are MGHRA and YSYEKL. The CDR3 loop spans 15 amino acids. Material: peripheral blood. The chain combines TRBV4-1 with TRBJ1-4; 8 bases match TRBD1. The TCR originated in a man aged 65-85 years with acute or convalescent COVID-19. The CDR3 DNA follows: TGCGCCAGCAGCCGCCCCGGGACAGGCAATGAAAAACTGTTTTTT. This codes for CASSRPGTGNEKLFF.